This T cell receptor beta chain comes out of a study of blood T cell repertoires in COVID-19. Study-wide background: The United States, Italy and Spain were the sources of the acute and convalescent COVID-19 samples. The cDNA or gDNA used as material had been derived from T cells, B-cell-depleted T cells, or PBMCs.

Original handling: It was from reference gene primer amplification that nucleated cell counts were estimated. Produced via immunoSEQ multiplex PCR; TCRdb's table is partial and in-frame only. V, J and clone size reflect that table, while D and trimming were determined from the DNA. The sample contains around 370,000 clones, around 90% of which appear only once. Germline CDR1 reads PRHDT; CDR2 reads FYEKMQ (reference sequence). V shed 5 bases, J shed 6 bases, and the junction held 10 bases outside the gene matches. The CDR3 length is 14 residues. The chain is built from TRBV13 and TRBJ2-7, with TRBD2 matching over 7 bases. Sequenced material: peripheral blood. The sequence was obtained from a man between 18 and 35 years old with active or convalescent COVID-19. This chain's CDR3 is CASSTPGLVPEQYF. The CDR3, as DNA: TGTGCCAGCAGCACACCCGGACTAGTCCCCGAGCAGTACTTC.